This T cell receptor beta chain stems from a study of T cell responses to AZD1222 COVID-19 vaccine (dated by TCRdb to the early 2020s). Broadly, across the study: AZD1222 recipients with second doses at about 4 weeks or about 12 weeks were pooled, because spike-specific TCR depth and breadth did not differ between schedules. A total of 233 trial participants underwent TCR sequencing, of whom 200 to 220 had received two doses of AZD1222 and around 25 had received two doses of the MenACWY control vaccine. Trial participants were enrolled into age subgroups of 18-55, 56-69 and 70-plus years, which contained approximately 150, 30 and 60 TCR-sequenced participants, respectively.

The CDR3 regions of human TCRbeta chains were subjected to immunosequencing. The authors processed their data as follows. Repertoire TCRs were checked for matches against a reference library of SARS-CoV-2-specific TCRs that had been generated using the MIRA antigen-specificity platform. Breadth was defined as the fraction of unique TCRs that were SARS-CoV-2-associated. Depth was defined as the fraction of total T cells that were SARS-CoV-2-associated. Each spike-specific TCR was assigned to its reactive spike region and to a CD4 or CD8 class using the MIRA data. Log10-transformed breadth and depth values were compared by one-way ANOVA with Sidak's multiple comparisons tests. TCRdb provides this immuneACCESS table in a form limited to in-frame rearrangements. Some clones are lacking; in checked studies, under half of them reflect an unresolved V gene, and why the rest are absent is not known. The DNA gave D and trimming, while V, J and clone size come from that table. This sample lists roughly 120,000 clones; 70% to 90% were detected once. 4% to 5.5% of the sample is in the top ten clones.

The CDR1 and CDR2 encoded by the germline V gene are KGHSH and LQKENI. The CDR3 has 16 amino acids, counting the end cysteine and phenylalanine. The read is trimmed to its CDR3 DNA, 48 bases read in frame from base 1. Trimming takes 3 bases off V and 8 bases off J; junction bases not matched to a gene: 12. Worth noting for this clone: The antigen this receptor binds is unknown. Per-nucleotide qualities are absent, and no much larger clonotype sits a single base away.

Broad study findings and their caveats: Participants were mostly white British and included more females than males, and it was suggested by the authors that clonal diversity may have been underestimated. Conclusions about previously exposed vaccinees were limited because only six AZD1222 recipients were SARS-CoV-2 seropositive at baseline. Epitopes outside the regions mutated in the B.1.351 and B.1.1.7 variants were reportedly recognized by nearly half of the unique spike-specific TCRs. Vaccine-associated CD4 TCRs spanned the whole spike protein, with dominant responses in regions 160-218 and 743-854. The 56-69-year group was small, and its depth increase did not reach significance, likely because of low power. Because no day 14 peak-response samples were available, repertoires were characterized only after the peak T cell response. A significant rise in spike-specific TCR breadth and depth was observed after two AZD1222 doses relative to day 0 and relative to MenACWY recipients.

The label giving this sample's time point can be read as: baseline before first vaccination. The vaccinee samples were drawn from two UK trials, COV001 and COV002, one of which was a single-blind randomized controlled phase 2/3 trial testing AZD1222 (ChAdOx1 nCoV-19) in healthy adults. For TCRbeta chain sequencing, PBMC samples were collected from trial participants at day 0 and at day 28 after the second dose. The sequence derives from an adult in good health. Source: peripheral blood, taken on day 0 of AZD1222 vaccination. Recombination linked TRBV18 to TRBJ2-3, and 9 junction bases match TRBD1. The CDR3 protein sequence reads: CASSPDRGRRLGTQYF. In nucleotide form, the sequence is TGTGCCAGCTCACCGGACAGGGGTCGCCGCTTAGGTACGCAGTATTTT.